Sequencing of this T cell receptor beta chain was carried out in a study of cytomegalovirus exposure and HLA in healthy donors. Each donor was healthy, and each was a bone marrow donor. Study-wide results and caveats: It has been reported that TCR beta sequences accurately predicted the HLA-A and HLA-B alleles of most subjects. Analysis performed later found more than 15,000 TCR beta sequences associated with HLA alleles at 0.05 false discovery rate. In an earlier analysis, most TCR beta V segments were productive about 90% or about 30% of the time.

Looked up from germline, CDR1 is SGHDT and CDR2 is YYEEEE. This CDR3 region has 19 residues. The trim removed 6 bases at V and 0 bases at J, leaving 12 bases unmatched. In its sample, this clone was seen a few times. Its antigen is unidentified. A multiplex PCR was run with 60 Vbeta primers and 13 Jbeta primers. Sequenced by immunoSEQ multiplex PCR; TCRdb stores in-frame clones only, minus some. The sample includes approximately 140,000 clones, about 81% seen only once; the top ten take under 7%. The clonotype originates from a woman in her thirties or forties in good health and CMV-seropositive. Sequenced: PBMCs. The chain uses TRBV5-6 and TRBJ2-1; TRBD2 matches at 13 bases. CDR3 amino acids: CASTPTGTSGMSSYNEQFF. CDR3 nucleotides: TGTGCCAGCACCCCGACCGGGACTAGCGGGATGAGCTCCTACAATGAGCAGTTCTTC. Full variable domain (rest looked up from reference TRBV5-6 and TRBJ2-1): DAGVTQSPTHLIKTRGQQVTLRCSPKSGHDTVSWYQQALGQGPQFIFQYYEEEERQRGNFPDRFSGHQFPNYSSELNVNALLLGDSALYLCASTPTGTSGMSSYNEQFFGPGTRLTVL.